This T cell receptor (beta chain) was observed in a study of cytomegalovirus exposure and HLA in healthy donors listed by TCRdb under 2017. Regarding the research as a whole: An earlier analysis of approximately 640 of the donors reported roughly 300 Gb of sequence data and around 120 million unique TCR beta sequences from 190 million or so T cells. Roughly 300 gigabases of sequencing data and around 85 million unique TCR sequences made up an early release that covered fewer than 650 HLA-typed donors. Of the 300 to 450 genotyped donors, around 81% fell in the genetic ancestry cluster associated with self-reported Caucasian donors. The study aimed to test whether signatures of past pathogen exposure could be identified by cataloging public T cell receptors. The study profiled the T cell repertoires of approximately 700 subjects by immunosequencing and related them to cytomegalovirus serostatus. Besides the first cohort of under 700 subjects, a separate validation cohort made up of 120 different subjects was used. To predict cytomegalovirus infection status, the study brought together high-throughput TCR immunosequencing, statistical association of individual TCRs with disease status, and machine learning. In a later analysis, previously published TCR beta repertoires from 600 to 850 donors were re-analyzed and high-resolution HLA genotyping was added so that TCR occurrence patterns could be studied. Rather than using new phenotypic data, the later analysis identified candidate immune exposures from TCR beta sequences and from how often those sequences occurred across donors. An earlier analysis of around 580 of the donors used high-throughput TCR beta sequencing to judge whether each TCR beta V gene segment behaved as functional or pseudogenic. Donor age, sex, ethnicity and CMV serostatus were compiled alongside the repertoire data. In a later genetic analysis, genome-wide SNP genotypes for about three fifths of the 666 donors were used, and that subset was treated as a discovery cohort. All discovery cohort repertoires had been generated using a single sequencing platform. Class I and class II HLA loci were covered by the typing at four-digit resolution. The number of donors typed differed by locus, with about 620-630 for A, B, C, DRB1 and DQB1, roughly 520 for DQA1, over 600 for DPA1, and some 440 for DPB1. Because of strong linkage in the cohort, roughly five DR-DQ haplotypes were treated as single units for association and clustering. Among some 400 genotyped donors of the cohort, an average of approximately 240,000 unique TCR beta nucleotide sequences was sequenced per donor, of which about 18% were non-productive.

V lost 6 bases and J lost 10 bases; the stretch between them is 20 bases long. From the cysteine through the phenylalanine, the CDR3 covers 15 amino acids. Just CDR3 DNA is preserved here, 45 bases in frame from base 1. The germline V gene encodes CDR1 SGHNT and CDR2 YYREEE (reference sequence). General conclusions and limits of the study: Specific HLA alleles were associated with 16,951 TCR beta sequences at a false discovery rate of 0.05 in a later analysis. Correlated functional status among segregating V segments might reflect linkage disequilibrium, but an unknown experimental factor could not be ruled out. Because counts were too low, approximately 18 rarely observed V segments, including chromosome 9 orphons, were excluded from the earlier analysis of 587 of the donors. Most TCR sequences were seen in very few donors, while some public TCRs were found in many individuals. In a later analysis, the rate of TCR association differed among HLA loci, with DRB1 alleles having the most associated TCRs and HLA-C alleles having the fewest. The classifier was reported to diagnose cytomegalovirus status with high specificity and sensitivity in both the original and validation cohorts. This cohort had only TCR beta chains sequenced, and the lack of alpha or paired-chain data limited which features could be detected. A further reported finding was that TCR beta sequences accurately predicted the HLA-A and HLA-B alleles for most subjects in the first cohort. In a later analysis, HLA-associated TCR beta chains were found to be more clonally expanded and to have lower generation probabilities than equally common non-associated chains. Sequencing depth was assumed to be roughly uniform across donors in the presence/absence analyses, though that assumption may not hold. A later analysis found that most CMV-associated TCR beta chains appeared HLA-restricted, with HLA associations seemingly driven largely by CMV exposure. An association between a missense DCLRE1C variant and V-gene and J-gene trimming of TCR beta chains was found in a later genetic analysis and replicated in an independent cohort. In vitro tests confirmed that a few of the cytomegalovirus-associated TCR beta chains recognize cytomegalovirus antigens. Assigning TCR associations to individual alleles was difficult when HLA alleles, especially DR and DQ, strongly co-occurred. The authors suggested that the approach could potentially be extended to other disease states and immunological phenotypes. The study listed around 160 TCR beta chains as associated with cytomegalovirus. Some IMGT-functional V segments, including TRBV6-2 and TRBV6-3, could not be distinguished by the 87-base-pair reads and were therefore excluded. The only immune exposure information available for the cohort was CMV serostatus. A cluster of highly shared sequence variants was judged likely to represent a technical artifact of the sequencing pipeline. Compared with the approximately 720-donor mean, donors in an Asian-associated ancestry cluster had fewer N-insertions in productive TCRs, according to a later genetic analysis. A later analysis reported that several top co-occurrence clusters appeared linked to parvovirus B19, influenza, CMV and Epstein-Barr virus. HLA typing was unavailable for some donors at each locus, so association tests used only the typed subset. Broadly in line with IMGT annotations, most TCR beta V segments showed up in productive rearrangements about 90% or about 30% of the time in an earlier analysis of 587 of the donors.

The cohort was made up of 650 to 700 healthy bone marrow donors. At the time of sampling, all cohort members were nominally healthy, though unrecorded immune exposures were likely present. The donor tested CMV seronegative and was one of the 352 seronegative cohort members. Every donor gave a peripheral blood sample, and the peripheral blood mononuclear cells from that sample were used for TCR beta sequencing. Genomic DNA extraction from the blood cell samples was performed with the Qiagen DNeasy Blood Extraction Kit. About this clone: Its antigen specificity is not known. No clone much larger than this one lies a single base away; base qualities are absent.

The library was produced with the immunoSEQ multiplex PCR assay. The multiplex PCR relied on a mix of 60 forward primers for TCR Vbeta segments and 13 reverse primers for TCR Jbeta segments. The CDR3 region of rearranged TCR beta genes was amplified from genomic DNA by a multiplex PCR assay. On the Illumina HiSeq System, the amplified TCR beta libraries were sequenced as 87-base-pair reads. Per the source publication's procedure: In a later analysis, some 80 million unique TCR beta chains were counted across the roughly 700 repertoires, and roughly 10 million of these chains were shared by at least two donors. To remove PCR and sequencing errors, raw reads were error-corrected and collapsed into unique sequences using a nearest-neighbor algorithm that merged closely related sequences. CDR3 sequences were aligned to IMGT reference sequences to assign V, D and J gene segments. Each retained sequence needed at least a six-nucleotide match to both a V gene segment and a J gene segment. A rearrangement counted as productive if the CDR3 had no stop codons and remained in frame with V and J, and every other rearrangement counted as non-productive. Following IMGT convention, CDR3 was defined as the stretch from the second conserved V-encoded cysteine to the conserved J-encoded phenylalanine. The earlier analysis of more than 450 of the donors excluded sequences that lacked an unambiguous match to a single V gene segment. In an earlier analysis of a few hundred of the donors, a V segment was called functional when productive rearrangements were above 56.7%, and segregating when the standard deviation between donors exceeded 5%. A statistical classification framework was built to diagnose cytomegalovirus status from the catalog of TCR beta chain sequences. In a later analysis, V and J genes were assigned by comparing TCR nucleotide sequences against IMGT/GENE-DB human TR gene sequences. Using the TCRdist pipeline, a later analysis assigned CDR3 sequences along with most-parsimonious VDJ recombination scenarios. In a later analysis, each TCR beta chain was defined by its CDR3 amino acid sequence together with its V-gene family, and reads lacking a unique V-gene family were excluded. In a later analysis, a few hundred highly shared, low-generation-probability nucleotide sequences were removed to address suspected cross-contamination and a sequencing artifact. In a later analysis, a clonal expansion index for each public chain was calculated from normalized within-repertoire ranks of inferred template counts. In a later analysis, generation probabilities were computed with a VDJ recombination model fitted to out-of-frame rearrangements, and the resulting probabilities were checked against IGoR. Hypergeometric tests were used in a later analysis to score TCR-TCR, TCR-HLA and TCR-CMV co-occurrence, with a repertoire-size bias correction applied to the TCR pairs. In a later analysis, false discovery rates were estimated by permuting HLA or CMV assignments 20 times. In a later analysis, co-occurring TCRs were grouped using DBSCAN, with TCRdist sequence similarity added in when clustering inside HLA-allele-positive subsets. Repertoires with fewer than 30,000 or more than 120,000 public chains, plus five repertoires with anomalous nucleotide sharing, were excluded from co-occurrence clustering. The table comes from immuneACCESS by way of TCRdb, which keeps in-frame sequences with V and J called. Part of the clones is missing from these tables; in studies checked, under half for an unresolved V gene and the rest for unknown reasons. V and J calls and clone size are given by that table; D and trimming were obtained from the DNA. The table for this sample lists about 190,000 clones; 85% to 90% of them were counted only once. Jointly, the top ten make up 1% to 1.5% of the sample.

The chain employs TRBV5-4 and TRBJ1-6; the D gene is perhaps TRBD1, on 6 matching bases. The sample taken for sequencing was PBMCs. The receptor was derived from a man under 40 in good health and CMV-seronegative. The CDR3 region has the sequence CASTAATGGASPLHF. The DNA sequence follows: TGTGCCAGCACCGCCGCGACCGGGGGGGCATCACCCCTCCACTTT.